This TCR beta chain was sequenced in a study of blood T cell repertoires in COVID-19. Study overall: T cells, B-cell-depleted T cells, or PBMCs provided the cDNA or gDNA that served as material.

The cohort comprised adults aged about 18 to 100 years residing in approximately 25 US areas. No more than 2 weeks before study entry, exposed participants had met a case of COVID-19. As originally analysed: Counts of nucleated cells, estimated from reference gene primer amplification, were obtained. Generated by immunoSEQ multiplex PCR, the TCRdb table keeps only in-frame clones and is missing some. The D gene and trimming were derived from the DNA, and the V and J assignments and clone size from that table. The profile shows under 250,000 clones, approximately 88% of them singletons. Germline values: CDR1 SGHTA, CDR2 FQGNSA. There are 15 residues in the CDR3. Germline trimming cut 9 bases from V and 7 bases from J; bases unmatched to any gene: 10.

The chain employs TRBV7-2 and TRBJ2-1; 12 nucleotides line up with TRBD2. Sequenced input: PBMCs or T cells enriched from blood (not recorded which). This sequence was found in a middle-aged woman who had been exposed to COVID-19. The CDR3 loop reads CASLQASGGANEQFF. CDR3 DNA: TGTGCCAGTCTTCAAGCTAGCGGGGGGGCTAATGAGCAGTTCTTC.